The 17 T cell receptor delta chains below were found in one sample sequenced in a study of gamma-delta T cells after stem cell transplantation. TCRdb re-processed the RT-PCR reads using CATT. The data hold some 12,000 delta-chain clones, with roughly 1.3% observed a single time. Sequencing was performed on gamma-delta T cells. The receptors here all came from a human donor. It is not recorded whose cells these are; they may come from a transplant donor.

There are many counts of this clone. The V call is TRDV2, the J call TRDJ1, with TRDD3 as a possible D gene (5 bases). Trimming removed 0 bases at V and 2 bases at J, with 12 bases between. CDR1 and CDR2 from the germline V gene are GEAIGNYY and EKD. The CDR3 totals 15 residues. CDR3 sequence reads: CACDTVEGKTDKLIF. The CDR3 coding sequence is TGTGCCTGTGACACCGTCGAGGGGAAGACCGATAAACTCATCTTT.

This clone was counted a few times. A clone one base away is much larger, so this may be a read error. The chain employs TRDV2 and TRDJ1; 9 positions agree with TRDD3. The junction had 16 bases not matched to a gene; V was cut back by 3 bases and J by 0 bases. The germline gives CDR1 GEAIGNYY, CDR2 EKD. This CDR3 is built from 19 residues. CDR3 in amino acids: CACDDLGDRRIKYTDKLIF. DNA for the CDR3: TGTGCCTGTGACGACCTGGGGGATCGGCGTATAAAGTACACCGATAAACTCATCTTT.

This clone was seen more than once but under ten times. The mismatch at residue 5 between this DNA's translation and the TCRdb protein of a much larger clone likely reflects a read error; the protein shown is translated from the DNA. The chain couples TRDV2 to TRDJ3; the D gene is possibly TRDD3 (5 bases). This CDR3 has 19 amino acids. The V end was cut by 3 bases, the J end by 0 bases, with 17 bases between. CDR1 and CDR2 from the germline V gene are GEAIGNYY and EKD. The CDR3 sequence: CACDAVGMDISWDTRQMFF. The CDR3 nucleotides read TGTGCCTGTGACGCCGTAGGGATGGACATCTCCTGGGACACCCGACAGATGTTTTTC.

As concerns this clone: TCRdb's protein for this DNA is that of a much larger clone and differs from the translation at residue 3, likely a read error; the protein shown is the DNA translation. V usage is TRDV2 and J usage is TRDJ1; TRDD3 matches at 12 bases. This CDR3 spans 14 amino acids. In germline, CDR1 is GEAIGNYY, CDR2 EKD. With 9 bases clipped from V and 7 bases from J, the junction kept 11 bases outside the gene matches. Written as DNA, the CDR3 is TGTGCCCGCGAAAAACTGGGGGATACTGCTAAACTCATCTTT. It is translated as CAREKLGDTAKLIF.

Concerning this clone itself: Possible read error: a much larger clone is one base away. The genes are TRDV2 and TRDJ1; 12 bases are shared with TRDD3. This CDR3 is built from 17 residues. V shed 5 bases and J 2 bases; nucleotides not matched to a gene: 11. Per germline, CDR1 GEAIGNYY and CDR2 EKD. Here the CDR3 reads CACGPLGDTRSTDKLIF. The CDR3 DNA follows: TGTGCCTGTGGTCCCCTGGGGGATACGCGCTCTACCGATAAACTCATCTTT.

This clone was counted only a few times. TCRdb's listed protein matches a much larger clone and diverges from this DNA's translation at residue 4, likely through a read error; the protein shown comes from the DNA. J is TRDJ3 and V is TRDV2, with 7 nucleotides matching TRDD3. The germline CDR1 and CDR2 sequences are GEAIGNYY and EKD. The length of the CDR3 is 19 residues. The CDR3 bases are TGTGCCTGTGGCACCGTTTCCGGGGGATCCTCCTGGGACACCCGACAGATGTTTTTC. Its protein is CACGTVSGGSSWDTRQMFF.

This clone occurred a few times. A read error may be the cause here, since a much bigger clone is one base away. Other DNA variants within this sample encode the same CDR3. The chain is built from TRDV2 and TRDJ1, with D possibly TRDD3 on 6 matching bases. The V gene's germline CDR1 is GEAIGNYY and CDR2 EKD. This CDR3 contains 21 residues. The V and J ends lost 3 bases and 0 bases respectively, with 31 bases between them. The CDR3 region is CACDSVRDLKRGTLYTDKLIF. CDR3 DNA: TGTGCCTGTGACTCAGTGCGGGATCTCAAGAGGGGGACCCTGTACACCGATAAACTCATCTTT.

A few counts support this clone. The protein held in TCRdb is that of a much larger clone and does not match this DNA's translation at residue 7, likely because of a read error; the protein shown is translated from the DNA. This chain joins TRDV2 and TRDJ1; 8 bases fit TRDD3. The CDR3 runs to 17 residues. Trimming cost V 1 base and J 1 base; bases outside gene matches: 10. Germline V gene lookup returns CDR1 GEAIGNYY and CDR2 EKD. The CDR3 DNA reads TGTGCCTGTGACACTATGCCGGGGGATAGGGGCACCGATAAACTCATCTTT. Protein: CACDTMPGDRGTDKLIF.

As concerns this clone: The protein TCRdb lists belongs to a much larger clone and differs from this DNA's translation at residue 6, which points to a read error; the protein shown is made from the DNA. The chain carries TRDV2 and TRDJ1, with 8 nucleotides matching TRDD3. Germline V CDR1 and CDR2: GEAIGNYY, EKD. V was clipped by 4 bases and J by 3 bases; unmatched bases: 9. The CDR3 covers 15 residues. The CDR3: CACDPRGDKADKLIF. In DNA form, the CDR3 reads TGTGCCTGTGATCCACGGGGGGATAAGGCCGATAAACTCATCTTT.

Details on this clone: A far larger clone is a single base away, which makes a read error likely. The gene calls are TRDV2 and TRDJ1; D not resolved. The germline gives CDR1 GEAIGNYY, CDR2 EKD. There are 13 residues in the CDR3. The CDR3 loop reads CACGTIGSDKLIF. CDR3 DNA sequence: TGTGCCTGTGGCACCATAGGGAGCGATAAACTCATCTTT.

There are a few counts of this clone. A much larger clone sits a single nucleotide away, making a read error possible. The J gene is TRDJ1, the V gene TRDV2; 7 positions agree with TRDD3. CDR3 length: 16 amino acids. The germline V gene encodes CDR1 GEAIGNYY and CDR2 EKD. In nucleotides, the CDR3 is TGTGCCTGTGGCACCGGGTGGGGGAACTCCACCGATAAACTCATCTTT. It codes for CACGTGWGNSTDKLIF.

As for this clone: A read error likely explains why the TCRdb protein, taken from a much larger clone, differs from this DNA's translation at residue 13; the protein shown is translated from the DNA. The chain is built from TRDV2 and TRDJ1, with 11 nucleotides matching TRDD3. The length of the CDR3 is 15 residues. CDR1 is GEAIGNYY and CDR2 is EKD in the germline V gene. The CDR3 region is CACDSLGDISDKHIF. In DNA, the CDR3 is TGTGCCTGTGACTCACTGGGGGATATAAGCGATAAACACATCTTT.

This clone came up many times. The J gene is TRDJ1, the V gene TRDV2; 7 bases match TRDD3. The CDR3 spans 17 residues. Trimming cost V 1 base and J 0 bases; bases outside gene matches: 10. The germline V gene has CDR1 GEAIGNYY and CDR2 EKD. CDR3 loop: CACDTLGTSPYTDKLIF. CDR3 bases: TGTGCCTGTGACACACTGGGGACCTCCCCGTACACCGATAAACTCATCTTT.

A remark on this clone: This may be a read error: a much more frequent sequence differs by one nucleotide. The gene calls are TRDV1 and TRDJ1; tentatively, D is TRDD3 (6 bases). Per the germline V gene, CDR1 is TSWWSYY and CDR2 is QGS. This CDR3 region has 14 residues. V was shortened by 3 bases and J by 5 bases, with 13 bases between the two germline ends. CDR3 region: CALGEGDPMDKLIF. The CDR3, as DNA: TGTGCTCTTGGGGAGGGGGACCCGATGGATAAACTCATCTTT.

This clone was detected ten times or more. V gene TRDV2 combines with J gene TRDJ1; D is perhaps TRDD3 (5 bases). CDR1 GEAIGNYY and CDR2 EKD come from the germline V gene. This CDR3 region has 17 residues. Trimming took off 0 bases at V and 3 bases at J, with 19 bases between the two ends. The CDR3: CACDTAEKLVEPDKLIF. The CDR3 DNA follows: TGTGCCTGTGACACCGCTGAAAAACTGGTCGAACCCGATAAACTCATCTTT.

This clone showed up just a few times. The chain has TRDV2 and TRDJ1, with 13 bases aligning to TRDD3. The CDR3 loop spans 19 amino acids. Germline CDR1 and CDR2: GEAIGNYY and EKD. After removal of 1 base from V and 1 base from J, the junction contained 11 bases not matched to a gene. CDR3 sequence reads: CACDTFPTGGYASTDKLIF. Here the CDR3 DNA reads TGTGCCTGTGACACTTTTCCAACTGGGGGATACGCGAGCACCGATAAACTCATCTTT.

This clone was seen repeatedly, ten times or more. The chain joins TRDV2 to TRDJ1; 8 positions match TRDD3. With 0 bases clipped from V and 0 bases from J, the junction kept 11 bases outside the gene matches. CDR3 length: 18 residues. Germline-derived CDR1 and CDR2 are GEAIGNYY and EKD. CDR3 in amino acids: CACDTVGGGSLDTDKLIF. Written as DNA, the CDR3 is TGTGCCTGTGACACCGTAGGTGGGGGATCGCTTGACACCGATAAACTCATCTTT.